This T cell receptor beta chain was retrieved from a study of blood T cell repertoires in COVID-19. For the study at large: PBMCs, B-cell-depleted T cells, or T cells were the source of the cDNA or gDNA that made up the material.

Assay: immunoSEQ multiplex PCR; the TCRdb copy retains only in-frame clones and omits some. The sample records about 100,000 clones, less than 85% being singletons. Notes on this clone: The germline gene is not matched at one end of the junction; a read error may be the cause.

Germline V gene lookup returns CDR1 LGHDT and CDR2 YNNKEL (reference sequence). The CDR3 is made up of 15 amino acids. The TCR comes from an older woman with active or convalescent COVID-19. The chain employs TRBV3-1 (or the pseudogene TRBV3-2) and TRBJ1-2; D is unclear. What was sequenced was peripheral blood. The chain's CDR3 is CASSEDWGGSYGYTF. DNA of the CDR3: TGTGCCAGCAGCGAAGACTGGGGAGGATCCTATGGCTACACCTTC.